This is a list of T cell receptor beta chains from one sample in a study of cytomegalovirus exposure and HLA in healthy donors. Profiling relied on immunoSEQ multiplex PCR, and the TCRdb table lists in-frame clones only, not all of them. The sample lists about 96,000 clones, 65% to 75% occurring once. Sequencing was performed on PBMCs. The receptors derive from a female donor in good health and CMV-seropositive. CDR3s include the opening cysteine and the closing phenylalanine or tryptophan.

TRBV29-1	15	TRBJ1-3	CSVKGQGASGNTIYF
TRBV7-3	14	TRBJ2-1	CASSLRSSYNEQFF
TRBV4-2	14	TRBJ2-7	CASSQAGGSYEQYF
TRBV28	15	TRBJ2-3	CASSTGTGRPDTQYF
TRBV10-3	15	TRBJ2-3	CAISDPLSGADTQYF
TRBV7-9	15	TRBJ2-7	CASSSSREVAYEQYF
TRBV7-2	15	TRBJ1-2	CASSLDRGRLYGYTF
TRBV21-1	14	TRBJ2-1	CASSKAGLTNEQFF
TRBV30	16	TRBJ2-5	CAWSVLGTGIQETQYF
TRBV30	13	TRBJ1-2	CAWSGGVNYGYTF
TRBV28	12	TRBJ1-5	CASSRSNQPQHF
TRBV28	14	TRBJ1-2	CASSLLRTGGGYTF
TRBV4-2	15	TRBJ2-7	CASSQRLAQLPEQYF
TRBV7-2	15	TRBJ1-5	CASSLVGAANQPQHF
TRBV6-1	15	TRBJ1-1	CASGKGPGGNTEAFF
TRBV11-2	15	TRBJ2-1	CASSLGRGGINEQFF
TRBV28	15	TRBJ2-5	CASKPGTGYRGTQYF
TRBV6-4	15	TRBJ2-2	CASSVGQGETGELFF
TRBV28	15	TRBJ1-1	CASSFPTGPNTEAFF
TRBV2	15	TRBJ2-1	CASRRDRGLFDEQFF
TRBV28	13	TRBJ2-7	CASSLAREDEQYF
TRBV29-1	13	TRBJ1-5	CSAGGNRGQPQHF
TRBV5-1	14	TRBJ1-2	CAREPSGAGYGYTF
TRBV18	16	TRBJ2-6	CASSLGQSSGANVLTF
TRBV9	12	TRBJ2-7	CASLPNMYEQYF
TRBV11-1	13	TRBJ1-1	CASSLSVNTEAFF
TRBV6-1	16	TRBJ2-2	CASSGTGETETGELFF
TRBV5-6	16	TRBJ2-7	CASSLPRGGVSYEQYF
TRBV28	13	TRBJ2-7	CASSLFDRVEQYF
TRBV12-5	14	TRBJ1-1	CASGLQGAGTEAFF
TRBV30	14	TRBJ1-2	CAWSKAAGGYGYTF
TRBV10-3	17	TRBJ2-1	CAISGFPTFTSANEQFF
TRBV18	12	TRBJ2-7	CASSSGQEEQYF
TRBV2	17	TRBJ1-2	CASSEASGQGLNYGYTF
TRBV2	15	TRBJ1-4	CASSEDRRRNEKLFF
TRBV7-3	13	TRBJ2-5	CASSATSEETQYF
TRBV6-5	16	TRBJ1-2	CASSYSRGGALKGYTF
TRBV7-6	15	TRBJ2-7	CASSLLTGGTYEQYF
TRBV7-6	14	TRBJ2-1	CASSLVAGRNEQFF
TRBV4-3	14	TRBJ2-5	CASSYGQGKETQYF
TRBV25-1	17	TRBJ1-1	CASSDRRDTTGNTEAFF
TRBV5-1	13	TRBJ1-4	CASREGLDEKLFF
TRBV6-6	14	TRBJ2-7	CASSLDRRGYEQYF
TRBV5-1	15	TRBJ1-5	CASSLGDHSNQPQHF
TRBV7-3	13	TRBJ1-6	CASSPGGNSPLHF
TRBV18	14	TRBJ1-5	CASSPGAGDQPQHF
TRBV4-2	15	TRBJ2-1	CASSQGGTDYNEQFF
TRBV6-5	14	TRBJ2-7	CASSYRQVEYEQYF
TRBV9	15	TRBJ2-2	CASSSGGSNTGELFF